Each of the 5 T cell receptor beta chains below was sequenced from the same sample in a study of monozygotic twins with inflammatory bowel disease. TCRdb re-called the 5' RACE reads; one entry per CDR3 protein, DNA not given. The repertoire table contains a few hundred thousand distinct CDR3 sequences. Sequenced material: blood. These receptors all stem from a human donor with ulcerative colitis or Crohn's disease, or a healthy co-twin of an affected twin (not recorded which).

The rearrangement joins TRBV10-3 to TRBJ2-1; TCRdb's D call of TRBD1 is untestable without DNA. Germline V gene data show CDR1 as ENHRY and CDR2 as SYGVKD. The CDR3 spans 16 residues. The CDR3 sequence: CAISGSGVSSYNEQFF.

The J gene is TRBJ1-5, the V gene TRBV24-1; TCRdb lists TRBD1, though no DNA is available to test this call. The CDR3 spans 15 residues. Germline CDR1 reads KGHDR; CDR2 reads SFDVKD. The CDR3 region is CATSDRDGSNQPQHF.

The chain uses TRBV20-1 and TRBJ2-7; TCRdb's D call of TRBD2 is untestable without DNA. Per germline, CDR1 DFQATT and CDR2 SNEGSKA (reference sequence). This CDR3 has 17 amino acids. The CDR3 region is CSASPRSTSGSAREQYF.

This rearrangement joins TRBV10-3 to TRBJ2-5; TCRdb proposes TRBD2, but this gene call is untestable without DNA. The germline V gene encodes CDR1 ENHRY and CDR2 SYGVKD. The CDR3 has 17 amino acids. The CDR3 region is CPQTTHWDPARRETQYF.

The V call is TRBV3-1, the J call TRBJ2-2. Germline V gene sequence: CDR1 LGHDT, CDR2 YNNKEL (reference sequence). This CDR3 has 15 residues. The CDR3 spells CASCEFTSEAGELFF.